Listed below are T cell receptor beta chains from one sample, sequenced in a study of follicular helper T cells after annual influenza vaccination. This table comes from immunoSEQ multiplex PCR, and its TCRdb copy is limited to in-frame clones, with some not included. The data hold more than 9,000 clones, with roughly four fifths observed a single time. The sample consisted of CXCR5- memory CD4+ T cells sorted from blood, taken 7 days after influenza vaccination. The receptors stem from an adult who received the influenza vaccine. Both conserved end residues are part of each CDR3. The order of the fields is clone size, J gene, CDR3 length, D gene, V gene, CDR3 protein, CDR3 DNA. A D gene is named only where the DNA matches it firmly. Some rows have no size entry. The others give once, few or many, or a class for an expanded clone.

NA,TRBJ2-7,14,NA,TRBV19,CASSKGHLVHEQYF,TGTGCCAGTAGTAAGGGACATCTTGTCCACGAGCAGTACTTC
NA,TRBJ1-2,16,TRBD1,TRBV7-2,CASSLRSRDRGLGYTF,TGTGCCAGCAGCTTAAGGTCCCGGGACAGGGGGCTCGGCTACACCTTC
NA,TRBJ2-6,15,NA,TRBV6-5,CASSPYHSGANVLTF,TGTGCCAGCAGTCCCTATCATTCTGGGGCCAACGTCCTGACTTTC
NA,TRBJ2-3,11,NA,TRBV18,CASSGGDTQYF,TGTGCCAGCTCCGGGGGAGATACGCAGTATTTT
NA,TRBJ2-7,14,NA,TRBV19,CASSTAGQAYEQYF,TGTGCCAGTAGTACCGCGGGGCAGGCCTACGAGCAGTACTTC
NA,TRBJ2-1,17,TRBD2,TRBV5-1,CASSLLGLAGGVDEQFF,TGCGCCAGCAGCTTGCTTGGACTAGCGGGGGGTGTCGATGAGCAGTTCTTC
NA,TRBJ2-2,15,NA,TRBV5-4,CASSSRQRNTGELFF,TGTGCCAGCAGCTCGAGACAGAGAAACACCGGGGAGCTGTTTTTT
NA,TRBJ1-3,15,NA,TRBV5-1,CASSPQPSSGNTIYF,TGCGCCAGCAGCCCCCAACCGAGCTCTGGAAACACCATATATTTT
NA,TRBJ2-1,19,TRBD2,TRBV4-1,CASSQVWRGVGSSYNEQFF,TGCGCCAGCAGCCAAGTCTGGCGGGGGGTTGGAAGCTCCTACAATGAGCAGTTCTTC
few,TRBJ2-2,18,TRBD2,TRBV5-1,CASSPLFVAGGPTGELFF,TGCGCCAGCAGCCCCCTTTTCGTAGCGGGGGGGCCGACCGGGGAGCTGTTTTTT
NA,TRBJ2-7,13,TRBD2,TRBV5-1,CASSPGLAYEQYF,TGCGCCAGCAGCCCTGGACTAGCCTACGAGCAGTACTTC
NA,TRBJ2-6,17,NA,TRBV19,CASSLRTAYSGANVLTF,TGTGCCAGTAGTCTCAGGACAGCTTACTCTGGGGCCAACGTCCTGACTTTC
NA,TRBJ2-1,13,NA,TRBV5-4,CASSLGGIYEQFF,TGTGCCAGCAGCTTGGGAGGGATCTATGAGCAGTTCTTC
once,TRBJ2-7,13,NA,TRBV6-5,CASRNGRVYEQYF,TGTGCCAGCAGGAACGGCAGAGTCTACGAGCAGTACTTC
NA,TRBJ1-2,13,NA,TRBV18,CASSPTDLYGYTF,TGTGCCAGCTCACCTACTGACCTCTATGGCTACACCTTC
NA,TRBJ1-1,21,TRBD1,TRBV27,CASSLSSMGQGASGSNTEAFF,TGTGCCAGCAGTTTATCTTCCATGGGACAGGGGGCGTCAGGCTCGAACACTGAAGCTTTCTTT
NA,TRBJ1-1,15,NA,TRBV6-5,CASSYRGRKNTEAFF,TGTGCCAGCAGTTACCGGGGACGGAAGAACACTGAAGCTTTCTTT
NA,TRBJ1-5,16,NA,TRBV7-2,CASSFRVGFSNQPQHF,TGTGCCAGCAGCTTTCGCGTGGGCTTTAGCAATCAGCCCCAGCATTTT
NA,TRBJ2-7,15,TRBD2,TRBV7-2,CASSLDRGGTYEQYF,TGTGCCAGCAGCTTAGATCGGGGGGGAACGTACGAGCAGTACTTC
once,TRBJ1-3,15,NA,TRBV7-8,CASSKEGLYGNTIYF,TGTGCCAGCAGCAAAGAAGGACTTTATGGAAACACCATATATTTT
NA,TRBJ2-1,15,TRBD1,TRBV11-1,CASRLQGASYNEQFF,TGTGCCAGCAGACTACAGGGGGCGTCCTACAATGAGCAGTTCTTC
NA,TRBJ2-1,11,TRBD1,TRBV6-5,CASSAGQGQFF,TGTGCCAGCAGTGCCGGACAGGGCCAGTTCTTC
NA,TRBJ2-5,16,NA,TRBV9,CATRRSRDLDGETQYF,TGTGCCACTCGCCGATCGAGGGACTTGGATGGGGAGACCCAGTACTTC